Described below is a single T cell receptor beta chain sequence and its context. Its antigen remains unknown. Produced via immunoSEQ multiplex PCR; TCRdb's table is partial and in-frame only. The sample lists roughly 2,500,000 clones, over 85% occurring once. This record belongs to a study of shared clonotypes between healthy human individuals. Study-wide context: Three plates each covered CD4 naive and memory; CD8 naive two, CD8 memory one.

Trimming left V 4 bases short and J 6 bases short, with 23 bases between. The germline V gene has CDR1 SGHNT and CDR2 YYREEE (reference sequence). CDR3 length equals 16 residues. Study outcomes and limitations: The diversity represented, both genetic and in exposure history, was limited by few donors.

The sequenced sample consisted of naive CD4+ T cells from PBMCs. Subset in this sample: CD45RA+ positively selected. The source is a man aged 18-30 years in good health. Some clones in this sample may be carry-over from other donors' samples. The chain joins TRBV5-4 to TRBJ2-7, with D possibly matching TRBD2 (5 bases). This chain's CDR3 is CASSALAGGFIGEQYF. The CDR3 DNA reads TGTGCCAGCAGCGCCCTTGCGGGCGGCTTTATCGGCGAGCAGTACTTC. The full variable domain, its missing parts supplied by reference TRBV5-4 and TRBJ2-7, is ETGVTQSPTHLIKTRGQQVTLRCSSQSGHNTVSWYQQALGQGPQFIFQYYREEENGRGNFPPRFSGLQFPNYSSELNVNALELDDSALYLCASSALAGGFIGEQYFGPGTRLTVT.